A selection of T cell receptor beta chains follows, all from one sample in a study of OX40 agonist ivuxolimab in advanced cancers. The table came from immunoSEQ multiplex PCR; TCRdb's copy has only in-frame clones and leaves some out. The table shows about 71,000 clones, with 90% to 95% occurring only once. The sample consisted of CD4+ or CD8+ T cells sorted from blood, taken in a trial of the OX40 agonist ivuxolimab. These receptor sequences come from an adult with an advanced solid tumor such as melanoma, head and neck, liver or kidney cancer. Both conserved end residues are part of each CDR3.

>TRBJ2-2|TRBV7-9
CASSLELAGGPWELFF
>TRBJ2-7|TRBV15
CATSIGLAASYEQYF
>TRBJ2-3|TRBV27
CASSGTRVDADTQYF
>TRBJ2-1|TRBV11-3
CASSLEWGTGVGNEQFF
>TRBJ1-1|TRBV5-4
CASSWWGGNTEAFF
>TRBJ2-1|TRBV28
CASSLRSGTGLYNEQFF
>TRBJ2-1|TRBV19
CASSVILGDEQFF
>TRBJ1-2|TRBV16
CASSQNRGPGANYGYTF
>TRBJ2-2|TRBV7-2
CASSPQRDTGELFF
>TRBJ2-2|TRBV19
CASRREQASGYTGELFF
>TRBJ1-6|TRBV15
CATRADLNSPLHF
>TRBJ2-1|TRBV29-1
CSVEDLATSGKMDFNEQFF
>TRBJ2-2|TRBV6-6
CASTKPGSGELFF
>TRBJ2-3|TRBV6-1
CASSPGLAMTDTQYF
>TRBJ2-7|TRBV7-8
CASSLDPGTGWDEQYF
>TRBJ2-7|TRBV7-8
CASSLSVEQYF
>TRBJ1-2|TRBV15
CATSRDFQLYGYTF
>TRBJ2-3|TRBV27
CASSLEGVPDTQYF
>TRBJ2-2|TRBV7-9
CASSFDVTGELFF
>TRBJ2-7|TRBV5-4
CASSFRVDDEQYF
>TRBJ2-5|TRBV5-5
CASSGQETQYF
>TRBJ2-5|TRBV7-2
CASSLVNQETQYF
>TRBJ1-1|TRBV11-1
CASSLGSEAFF
>TRBJ2-1|TRBV4-2
CASSRTSGGGGSEQFF
>TRBJ1-3|TRBV6-6
CASSYDSSGGNTIYF
>TRBJ2-1|TRBV5-1
CASSLIPSGTLGNEQFF
>TRBJ1-2|TRBV7-9
CASSFGTSNYGYTF
>TRBJ1-1|TRBV6-6
CASSYSPPGTNTEAFF
>TRBJ2-7|TRBV30
CAWSGVDLYEQYF
>TRBJ1-6|TRBV7-2
CASSLQSSYNSPLHF
>TRBJ1-1|TRBV5-8
CASRRWAFF
>TRBJ1-5|TRBV7-8
CASSLAWDRDQPQHF
>TRBJ2-7|TRBV6-5
CASSSQGGSYEQYF